Included here is one T cell receptor beta chain sequence, with context. As yet, its antigen is unknown. The protocol was immunoSEQ multiplex PCR, while the TCRdb copy is restricted to in-frame clones and leaves out a portion. The top ten hold about a sixth of the sample, which has under 35,000 clones, 93% seen once. The V gene's germline CDR1 is SNHLY and CDR2 FYNNEI. The CDR3 covers 14 residues. Trimming cost V 7 bases and J 0 bases, with 10 bases left between them. This entry is derived from a study of chemoradiotherapy in HPV16-positive cancers. Study-wide results and limits: Better recurrence-free survival went with HPV-responsive T-cell expansion in HPV16-positive patients.

The clonotype comes from a human donor with HPV-associated anogenital cancer. The genes are TRBV2 and TRBJ2-1; D not certain. The material sequenced was blood, taken from a patient who underwent chemoradiotherapy. CDR3 in amino acids: CASKVGGSYNEQFF. The CDR3, as DNA: TGTGCCAGCAAAGTCGGTGGCTCCTACAATGAGCAGTTCTTC.